A selection of T cell receptor beta chains follows, all from one sample in a study of PD-L1 blockade in urothelial cancer. TCRdb's copy holds only in-frame clones and misses some; the assay was immunoSEQ multiplex PCR. The sample records about 29,000 clones, approximately 89% being singletons. Sequences were derived from PBMCs, sampled around atezolizumab (anti-PD-L1) treatment. The receptors come from a man aged 50 to 59 with urothelial cancer. CDR3s include the opening cysteine and the closing phenylalanine or tryptophan. The D gene is left open where the match is weak. Only some rows state a clone size, as once, few, many or a class for expanded clones.

>TRBD1|TRBV7-9|TRBJ2-7|-
CASSPDRGDEQYF
TGTGCCAGCAGCCCTGACAGGGGGGACGAGCAGTACTTC
>TRBD1|TRBV6-1|TRBJ1-3|-
CASSASGTGGGNTIYF
TGTGCCAGCAGTGCTTCCGGGACAGGGGGCGGAAACACCATATATTTT
>-|TRBV14|TRBJ2-3|-
CASSQERGRRGFDTQYF
TGTGCCAGCAGCCAAGAACGGGGGAGGCGGGGATTTGATACGCAGTATTTT
>TRBD1|TRBV15|TRBJ2-7|-
CATSEDRTGESYEQYF
TGTGCCACCAGCGAAGATCGGACAGGGGAAAGCTACGAGCAGTACTTC
>-|TRBV19|TRBJ1-3|once
CASSMAGRSGNTIYF
TGTGCCAGTAGTATGGCAGGGAGGTCTGGAAACACCATATATTTT
>TRBD2|TRBV7-2|TRBJ2-1|few
CASSLRAIAGGYNEQFF
TGTGCCAGCAGCTTACGGGCTATAGCGGGGGGGTACAATGAGCAGTTCTTC
>TRBD1|TRBV19|TRBJ2-1|-
CASRLGQNYNEQFF
TGTGCCAGTAGATTGGGACAGAACTACAATGAGCAGTTCTTC
>-|TRBV9|TRBJ1-4|once
CASSPPANEKLFF
TGTGCCAGCAGCCCCCCCGCTAATGAAAAACTGTTTTTT
>-|TRBV21-1|TRBJ2-3|-
CASSTPGTGGADTQYF
TGTGCCAGCAGCACCCCCGGGACAGGGGGCGCAGATACGCAGTATTTT
>TRBD2|TRBV11-2|TRBJ2-1|-
CASRLAGSYNEQFF
TGTGCCAGCAGGTTAGCGGGGTCCTACAATGAGCAGTTCTTC
>TRBD2|TRBV7-9|TRBJ2-3|-
CASSLVGLAGIF
TGTGCCAGCAGCTTAGTGGGACTAGCGGGAATTTTT
>TRBD1|TRBV18|TRBJ2-7|-
CASSRGPRGQSYEQYF
TGTGCCAGCTCACGTGGGCCCAGGGGGCAATCCTACGAGCAGTACTTC
>TRBD2|TRBV30|TRBJ2-1|-
CAWSVRGAYNEQFF
TGTGCCTGGAGTGTACGGGGGGCCTACAATGAGCAGTTCTTC
>-|TRBV30|TRBJ2-5|-
CAWWTAQETQYF
TGTGCCTGGTGGACAGCACAAGAGACCCAGTACTTC
>TRBD2|TRBV5-8|TRBJ2-3|-
CASSLGTSGMVTDTQYF
TGTGCCAGCAGCTTGGGGACTAGCGGGATGGTCACAGATACGCAGTATTTT
>-|TRBV19|TRBJ2-2|few
CASLRTGNTGELFF
TGTGCCAGCCTCCGAACAGGGAACACCGGGGAGCTGTTTTTT
>-|TRBV7-9|TRBJ1-2|-
CASSLQGLRYGYTF
TGTGCCAGCAGCTTGCAGGGGCTGAGATATGGCTACACCTTC
>-|TRBV28|TRBJ2-7|-
CASSLMASSYEQYF
TGTGCCAGCAGTTTAATGGCCAGCTCCTACGAGCAGTACTTC
>TRBD1|TRBV2|TRBJ2-3|-
CASREDRGQADTQYF
TGTGCCAGCAGGGAGGACAGGGGGCAGGCAGATACGCAGTATTTT
>-|TRBV5-5|TRBJ2-1|-
CASTHSPARSSNEQFF
TGTGCCAGCACCCACTCCCCAGCCAGGTCATCGAATGAGCAGTTCTTC
>-|TRBV5-5|TRBJ1-5|-
CASSLTGSNQPQHF
TGTGCCAGCAGCTTGACGGGAAGCAATCAGCCCCAGCATTTT
>TRBD2|TRBV11-1|TRBJ2-2|-
CASSLVASGATGELFF
TGTGCCAGCAGCTTGGTCGCGAGCGGGGCAACCGGGGAGCTGTTTTTT
>-|TRBV11-2|TRBJ1-4|-
CASSPQGFGEKLFF
TGTGCCAGCAGCCCGCAGGGGTTTGGTGAAAAACTGTTTTTT
>-|TRBV5-1|TRBJ2-3|-
CASSPRGRSGTDTQYF
TGCGCCAGCAGCCCCCGAGGGCGGTCGGGTACAGATACGCAGTATTTT
>TRBD1|TRBV11-2|TRBJ1-1|-
CASSPRGLTNTEAFF
TGTGCCAGCAGCCCAAGGGGGCTAACGAACACTGAAGCTTTCTTT
>-|TRBV29-1|TRBJ2-7|-
CSVGSSYEQYF
TGCAGCGTTGGGAGCTCCTACGAGCAGTACTTC
>TRBD2|TRBV5-1|TRBJ2-1|-
CASSDGTSGYNEQFF
TGCGCCAGCAGCGACGGGACTAGCGGGTACAATGAGCAGTTCTTC
>-|TRBV5-1|TRBJ2-1|-
CASSLASSEQFF
TGCGCCAGCAGCTTGGCCAGTTCTGAGCAGTTCTTC
>TRBD1|TRBV5-1|TRBJ1-1|-
CASSLRSGTGWNTEAFF
TGCGCCAGCAGCTTGCGCTCCGGGACAGGCTGGAACACTGAAGCTTTCTTT
>-|TRBV18|TRBJ1-4|once
CASSADRILSFGEKLFF
TGTGCCAGCTCAGCGGACAGAATACTCTCCTTCGGAGAAAAACTGTTTTTT
>TRBD1|TRBV7-2|TRBJ2-7|-
CASSSRTGGPYEQYF
TGTGCCAGCAGCTCAAGGACAGGGGGCCCCTACGAGCAGTACTTC